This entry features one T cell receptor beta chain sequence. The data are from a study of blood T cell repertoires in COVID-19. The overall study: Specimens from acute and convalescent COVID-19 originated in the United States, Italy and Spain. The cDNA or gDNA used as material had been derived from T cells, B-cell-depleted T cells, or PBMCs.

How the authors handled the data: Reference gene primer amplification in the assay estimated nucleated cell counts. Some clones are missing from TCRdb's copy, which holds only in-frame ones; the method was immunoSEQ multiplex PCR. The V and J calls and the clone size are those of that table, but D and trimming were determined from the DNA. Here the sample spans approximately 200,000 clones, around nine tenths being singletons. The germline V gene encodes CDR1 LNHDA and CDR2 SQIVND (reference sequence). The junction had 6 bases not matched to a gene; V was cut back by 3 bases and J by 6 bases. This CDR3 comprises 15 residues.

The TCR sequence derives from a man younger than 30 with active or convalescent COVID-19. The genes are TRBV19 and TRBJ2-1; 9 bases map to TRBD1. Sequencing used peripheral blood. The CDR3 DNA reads TGTGCCAGTAGTATCGGACAGGGGTCCGGCAATGAGCAGTTCTTC. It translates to CASSIGQGSGNEQFF.